Listed below are T cell receptor beta chains from one sample, sequenced in a study of cytomegalovirus exposure and HLA in healthy donors. Libraries were prepared by immunoSEQ multiplex PCR; TCRdb keeps only in-frame clonotypes and omits some of them. The data show 98,000 or so clones, more than 90% seen once. The specimen was PBMCs. The receptor set was obtained from a woman aged 18-35 years in good health and CMV-seronegative. CDR3s include the opening cysteine and the closing phenylalanine or tryptophan. D genes are given only for firm matches. Rows may omit the clone size; those that give it use once, few, many or a size class.

d_gene	v_gene	j_gene	abundance	CDR3nt	CDR3aa
NA	TRBV5-1	TRBJ1-2	NA	TGCGCCAGCAGCTCCAGCAACCCCGACAGCTATGGCTACACCTTC	CASSSSNPDSYGYTF
NA	TRBV5-1	TRBJ2-3	NA	TGCGCCAGCAGCTTGGCCGGGACAGATACGCAGTATTTT	CASSLAGTDTQYF
TRBD2	TRBV19	TRBJ2-1	NA	TGTGCCAGTAAGAACGGCGGAGCGGGGGTCAATGAGCAGTTCTTC	CASKNGGAGVNEQFF
NA	TRBV11-2	TRBJ2-3	NA	TGTGCCAGCAGCTTAATACAGGGAGTCGATACGCAGTATTTT	CASSLIQGVDTQYF
NA	TRBV4-1	TRBJ1-4	once	TGCGCCAGCAGCCGGATCTTACAGGGATCCGGATGGGAAAAACTGTTTTTT	CASSRILQGSGWEKLFF
NA	TRBV19	TRBJ1-2	NA	TGTGCCAGTAGTATCAACGGCTATGGCTACACCTTC	CASSINGYGYTF
NA	TRBV10-3	TRBJ2-7	NA	TGTGCCATCAATTCCGGGACTGGGGCTTCCGAGCAGTACTTC	CAINSGTGASEQYF
TRBD1	TRBV27	TRBJ1-2	NA	TGTGCCAGCAGTTTCTCGACAGGGTCCTATGGCTACACCTTC	CASSFSTGSYGYTF
NA	TRBV5-1	TRBJ2-3	NA	TGCGCCAGCAGGCGGCCGTCCCCCGGCACAGATACGCAGTATTTT	CASRRPSPGTDTQYF
TRBD2	TRBV29-1	TRBJ2-5	NA	TGCAGCGCCCGGGGAGGGGCTCTCGGAGAGACCCAGTACTTC	CSARGGALGETQYF
TRBD1	TRBV5-6	TRBJ2-7	NA	TGTGCCAGCAGCTTCCCAGGGGGCGGGCGCTACGAGCAGTACTTC	CASSFPGGGRYEQYF
TRBD2	TRBV7-9	TRBJ2-4	NA	TGTGCCAGCAGCCCAACCCGACTAGCGGGGGGGCAAAACATTCAGTACTTC	CASSPTRLAGGQNIQYF
TRBD1	TRBV12-5	TRBJ2-1	NA	TGTGCTAGTGGTTTCTCAACGGACAGGCGAAGCTACAATGAGCAGTTCTTC	CASGFSTDRRSYNEQFF
NA	TRBV6-1	TRBJ2-7	NA	TGTGCCAGCAGACAGACAGGCGGTGGCGAGCAGTACTTC	CASRQTGGGEQYF
NA	TRBV9	TRBJ2-2	NA	TGTGCCAGCAGCGTAGAGGGGACGAACACCGGGGAGCTGTTTTTT	CASSVEGTNTGELFF
NA	TRBV4-1	TRBJ1-1	NA	TGCGCCAGCAGCCTACAGGCATCGAACACTGAAGCTTTCTTT	CASSLQASNTEAFF
NA	TRBV2	TRBJ1-2	NA	TGTGCCAGCAGTGAAGGACAGATATTCTATGGCTACACCTTC	CASSEGQIFYGYTF
TRBD2	TRBV7-9	TRBJ2-1	NA	TGTGCCAGCAGCAACTCCGGGACTAGCGAGGGGTACTACAATGAGCAGTTCTTC	CASSNSGTSEGYYNEQFF
NA	TRBV5-1	TRBJ1-2	NA	TGCGCCAGCAGGCTCCTCTGGGGCAGGGACTATGGCTACACCTTC	CASRLLWGRDYGYTF
NA	TRBV6-1	TRBJ1-2	once	TGTGCCAGCAGTGAAGGCTGGGGGGGAAACTATGGCTACACCTTC	CASSEGWGGNYGYTF
NA	TRBV2	TRBJ1-1	NA	TGTGCCAGCAAGCGGGGATCGAACACTGAAGCTTTCTTT	CASKRGSNTEAFF
TRBD1	TRBV7-9	TRBJ2-7	NA	TGTGCCAGCAGCTTGGGGACAGGGTATGACGAGCAGTACTTC	CASSLGTGYDEQYF
TRBD2	TRBV5-5	TRBJ2-3	NA	TGTGCCAGCATCCCGTTAGCGGGGGGGCCAGATACGCAGTATTTT	CASIPLAGGPDTQYF
TRBD1	TRBV7-9	TRBJ2-7	NA	TGTGCCAGCAGCTTAGTACAGGGGTACAACGAGCAGTACTTC	CASSLVQGYNEQYF
NA	TRBV7-8	TRBJ2-3	NA	TGTGCCAGCAGCCCCCGCGGCCGCACAGATACGCAGTATTTT	CASSPRGRTDTQYF
NA	TRBV6-5	TRBJ1-1	NA	TGTGCCAGCAGTTACTCGGGCCCGGAAGCTTTCTTT	CASSYSGPEAFF
NA	TRBV5-1	TRBJ1-4	NA	TGCGCCAGCAGCTTGGACCAGGGATATGAAAAACTGTTTTTT	CASSLDQGYEKLFF
NA	TRBV7-6	TRBJ2-1	NA	TGTGCCAGCAGCACCCCGGGCGTGGGGGCGAGTAATGAGCAGTTCTTC	CASSTPGVGASNEQFF
NA	TRBV6-1	TRBJ1-1	NA	TGTGCCAGCAGGGAGGACAGCCCCGTGGTGGGTGAAGCTTTCTTT	CASREDSPVVGEAFF
NA	TRBV29-1	TRBJ1-4	NA	TGCAGCGTTGATGAGGGAAGGTCTGAAAAACTGTTTTTT	CSVDEGRSEKLFF
NA	TRBV6-5	TRBJ1-5	NA	TGTGCCAGCAGTTACTCCGAGAATCAGCCCCAGCATTTT	CASSYSENQPQHF